Shown below are 20 T cell receptor beta chains from a single sample sequenced in a study of cytomegalovirus exposure and HLA in healthy donors. The PCR was carried out with 60 Vbeta primers and 13 Jbeta primers. The table came from immunoSEQ multiplex PCR; TCRdb's copy has only in-frame clones and leaves some out. The repertoire holds about 200,000 clones, with 82% as singletons. Input material: PBMCs. The receptor set was obtained from a woman aged 18-30 years in good health and CMV-seronegative.

The genes are TRBV10-1 and TRBJ1-5; D not certain. The ends were cut back, 4 bases at V and 3 bases at J, with 7 bases in the middle. This CDR3 comprises 13 residues. Germline assignment: CDR1 WNHNN and CDR2 SYGVQD (reference sequence). The CDR3 spells CASSAENNQPQHF. The CDR3 nucleotides are TGCGCCAGCAGTGCAGAAAACAATCAGCCCCAGCATTTT.

The chain uses TRBV5-1 and TRBJ2-2; the match to TRBD2 covers 9 bases. From germline, CDR1 is SGHRS and CDR2 YFSETQ. Unmatched junction bases numbered 3, after V lost 3 bases and J lost 0 bases. The CDR3 covers 16 residues. CDR3 DNA: TGCGCCAGCAGCTCGCTAGCGGGGCCGAACACCGGGGAGCTGTTTTTT. This encodes CASSSLAGPNTGELFF.

J is TRBJ2-7 and V is TRBV6-6, with D maybe TRBD2 (6 bases). V gave up 6 bases and J gave up 6 bases, with 15 bases separating them. In germline, CDR1 is MNHNY, CDR2 SVGAGI (reference sequence). This CDR3 region has 13 residues. The CDR3 bases are TGTGCCAGCAGAGTACGGGACTCTAGCGAGCAGTACTTC. The encoded protein is CASRVRDSSEQYF.

The rearrangement joins TRBV6-6 to TRBJ2-7; the D is unclear. CDR1 and CDR2 (germline): MNHNY, SVGAGI (reference sequence). Trimming cost V 6 bases and J 6 bases, with 18 bases left between them. The CDR3 runs to 14 residues. CDR3 DNA: TGTGCCAGCAGCCCAACCTCTGTCCGGGTCGAGCAGTACGTC. Residues: CASSPTSVRVEQYV.

This chain joins TRBV27 and TRBJ2-7; D perhaps matches TRBD2 (5 bases). Trimming stripped 3 bases from V and 2 bases from J, with 8 bases between. The CDR3 totals 13 residues. CDR1 and CDR2 (germline): MNHEY, SMNVEV (reference sequence). The CDR3 reads CASSLGETYEQYF. In DNA form, the CDR3 reads TGTGCCAGCAGTTTGGGAGAGACCTACGAGCAGTACTTC.

The chain uses TRBV11-2 and TRBJ2-1, with D possibly matching TRBD2 (6 bases). The germline gives CDR1 SGHAT, CDR2 FQNNGV. The CDR3 totals 15 residues. The ends were cut back, 5 bases at V and 2 bases at J, with 13 bases in the middle. The DNA of the CDR3 is TGTGCCAGCAGCCGGGAACTAGCTCCCTACAATGAGCAGTTCTTC. This gives the protein CASSRELAPYNEQFF.

The CDR3 DNA sequence: TGTGCCAGCAGCTTAGCCGGAACAGGTTCTGGAAACACCATATATTTT. Translation gives CASSLAGTGSGNTIYF. The rearrangement joins TRBV7-2 to TRBJ1-3; tentative D call: TRBD1 (5 bases). Germline V CDR1 and CDR2: SGHTA, FQGNSA. V lost 0 bases, J lost 1 base, and 10 bases lay in between. The CDR3 sequence is 16 residues long.

The chain uses TRBV4-3 and TRBJ1-1; 9 nucleotides align to TRBD1. Germline V gene lookup returns CDR1 LGHNA and CDR2 YSLEER. The CDR3 sequence is 19 residues long. Trimming at V came to 0 bases and at J to 1 base, leaving 12 bases not matched to a gene. The CDR3 DNA reads as TGCGCCAGCAGCCAAGATAGACAGGGGGTCAGGTGGTGGAACACTGAAGCTTTCTTT. This codes for CASSQDRQGVRWWNTEAFF.

The V and J genes are TRBV27 and TRBJ1-2; D is undetermined. The CDR3 contains 11 residues. The germline V and J ends were trimmed by 6 bases and 8 bases, with 10 bases remaining between them. Germline lookup yields CDR1 MNHEY and CDR2 SMNVEV (reference sequence). The CDR3 DNA reads TGTGCCAGCAGATCAGGCTGGGGCTACACCTTC. It translates to CASRSGWGYTF.

The chain employs TRBV5-1 and TRBJ2-6; D may be TRBD1 (5 bases). CDR1 and CDR2 from the germline V gene are SGHRS and YFSETQ. The V end lost 0 bases, the J end lost 0 bases, and 16 bases lay between the germline ends. The CDR3 has 19 residues. As DNA, the CDR3 is TGCGCCAGCAGCTTGGATAGTACAGGCCGTAGCTCTGGGGCCAACGTCCTGACTTTC. The encoded protein is CASSLDSTGRSSGANVLTF.

This clone appeared a single time. V usage is TRBV27 and J usage is TRBJ2-5; weak D call: TRBD2 (5 bases). The germline V and J ends were trimmed by 1 base and 5 bases, with 11 bases remaining between them. The CDR3 is 14 residues long. Germline CDR1 and CDR2: MNHEY and SMNVEV (reference sequence). The CDR3 reads CASSLLAKRETQYF. CDR3 DNA sequence: TGTGCCAGCAGTTTATTGGCGAAGCGGGAGACCCAGTACTTC.

The chain links TRBV11-2 to TRBJ2-1; TRBD2 is a possible D gene (6 bases). The CDR3 is 13 residues long. Germline CDR1 reads SGHAT; CDR2 reads FQNNGV. Trimming removed 6 bases at V and 5 bases at J, with 11 bases between. CDR3 sequence reads: CASSGWRDNEQFF. CDR3 nucleotides: TGTGCCAGCAGTGGTTGGAGGGACAATGAGCAGTTCTTC.

This chain uses TRBV6-5 with TRBJ1-1; D might be TRBD1 (6 bases). CDR1 and CDR2 (germline): MNHEY, SVGAGI. The V end lost 3 bases, the J end lost 4 bases, and 12 bases lay between the germline ends. The CDR3 covers 14 residues. The CDR3 coding sequence is TGTGCCAGCAGTTATATGGGGGCGGGCACTGAAGCTTTCTTT. Amino acids: CASSYMGAGTEAFF.

The chain combines TRBV5-1 with TRBJ1-1; 11 nucleotides match TRBD1. V trimming: 2 bases; J trimming: 7 bases; junction bases outside the gene matches: 4. In germline, CDR1 is SGHRS, CDR2 YFSETQ. This CDR3 comprises 14 residues. DNA of the CDR3: TGCGCCAGCAGCTTCGGACAGGGGGCTGTTGAAGCTTTCTTT. Its translation: CASSFGQGAVEAFF.

The chain uses TRBV5-6 and TRBJ2-7; D remains unclear. Trimming removed 0 bases from V and 2 bases from J, with 12 bases in between. The CDR3 consists of 15 residues. CDR1 and CDR2 (germline): SGHDT, YYEEEE. CDR3 amino acids: CASSLAVGVAYEQYF. CDR3 DNA: TGTGCCAGCAGCTTGGCCGTGGGCGTAGCCTACGAGCAGTACTTC.

The chain employs TRBV11-2 and TRBJ1-1, with a weak D call TRBD1 (6 bases). Germline values: CDR1 SGHAT, CDR2 FQNNGV. The CDR3 is 13 residues long. V lost 5 bases, J lost 1 base, and 8 bases lay in between. The CDR3 spells CASSEGQNTEAFF. The CDR3 coding sequence is TGTGCCAGCAGCGAGGGACAGAACACTGAAGCTTTCTTT.

This clone turned up a few times. V usage is TRBV10-1 and J usage is TRBJ2-7; the D gene is possibly TRBD2 (6 bases). V was clipped by 2 bases and J by 2 bases, with 16 bases between them. The length of the CDR3 is 16 residues. Germline CDR1 is WNHNN and CDR2 is SYGVQD (reference sequence). CDR3 sequence (DNA): TGCGCCAGCAGTGAGGCTTTTGCGGGATCACCCTACGAGCAGTACTTC. Amino acids: CASSEAFAGSPYEQYF.

This clone was counted between two and nine times. The chain couples TRBV5-4 to TRBJ2-3, with 9 bases lining up with TRBD2. The CDR3 extends over 16 amino acids. J gave up 6 bases and V 6 bases, and 14 bases lay outside the gene matches. Germline values: CDR1 SGHNT, CDR2 YYREEE (reference sequence). The CDR3 region has the DNA TGTGCCAGCAATTCCCGACTAGCGGAGGAGGGTGATACGCAGTATTTT. Translation: CASNSRLAEEGDTQYF.

This rearrangement joins TRBV16 to TRBJ1-2, with D unclear. Germline V gene lookup returns CDR1 KGHSY and CDR2 FQNENV. The germline V and J ends were trimmed by 0 bases and 4 bases, with 15 bases remaining between them. The CDR3 covers 16 residues. The CDR3 nucleotides are TGTGCCAGCAGCCAATCTTGGGTAAACAGCCCCTATGGCTACACCTTC. Residues: CASSQSWVNSPYGYTF.

The chain employs TRBV7-6 and TRBJ2-5, with D maybe TRBD2 (5 bases). The CDR3 contains 15 residues. V gave up 5 bases and J gave up 5 bases, with 18 bases separating them. Per the germline V gene, CDR1 is SGHVS and CDR2 is FNYEAQ. The CDR3 DNA follows: TGTGCCAGCAGCGCCCAAAACGGGGTCTGGGAGACCCAGTACTTC. As protein: CASSAQNGVWETQYF. The entire variable domain, with the rest obtained from reference TRBV7-6 and TRBJ2-5, is as follows: GAGVSQSPRYKVTKRGQDVALRCDPISGHVSLYWYRQALGQGPEFLTYFNYEAQQDKSGLPNDRFSAERPEGSISTLTIQRTEQRDSAMYRCASSAQNGVWETQYFGPGTRLLVL.